A selection of T cell receptor beta chains follows, all from one sample in a study of T cell repertoires in cytomegalovirus infection. TCRdb recomputed calls from the reads with MiXCR, one row per CDR3 protein. The sample includes roughly 80,000 distinct CDR3 sequences, roughly a quarter seen only once; the top ten take around 50%. These receptors have no identified antigens. The sample was CD8+ T cells from cultured PBMCs, taken from culture after CMV antigen stimulation. Receptor source: a human donor in good health (CMV status not recorded). Some clones in this sample may be carry-over from other donors' samples. CDR3s include the opening cysteine and the closing phenylalanine or tryptophan. The D gene is left open where the match is weak. Clone size appears in some rows only: once, few, many, or a class for an expanded clone.

V gene	D gene	J gene	clone size	CDR3 length	CDR3 DNA	CDR3 protein
TRBV12-5	-	TRBJ1-6	few	11	TGTGCTAGCCAAACTGAGGGCACCCTCCACTTT	CASQTEGTLHF
TRBV27	-	TRBJ1-5	many	14	TGTGCCAGCAGTCCGGGACGGAGCAATCAGCCCCAGCATTTT	CASSPGRSNQPQHF
TRBV11-2	TRBD2	TRBJ2-1	few	17	TGTGCCAGCAGCCCCACTAGCGGGACGACCGGTGACAATGAGCAGTTCTTC	CASSPTSGTTGDNEQFF
TRBV7-4	-	TRBJ2-2	-	14	TGTGCCAGCAGCCCCTGGGACCGCGCCGGGGAGCTGTTTTTT	CASSPWDRAGELFF
TRBV6-6	-	TRBJ1-4	-	17	TGTGCCAGCAGTCGAAATGACCCGTCCGGGGGATATGAAAAACTGTTTTTT	CASSRNDPSGGYEKLFF
TRBV15	-	TRBJ2-3	few	12	TGTGCCACCAGCAGAGGAGGGGCCCAGCCGTATTTT	CATSRGGAQPYF
TRBV27	-	TRBJ2-7	few	13	TGTGCCACCGCTCCGAAGGGGGCCTACGAGCAGTACTTC	CATAPKGAYEQYF
TRBV5-1	TRBD2	TRBJ2-1	-	17	TGCGCCAGCACCTGGACTAGCGGGAGTCCCACCTACAATGAGCAGTTCTTC	CASTWTSGSPTYNEQFF
TRBV12-3/TRBV12-4	-	TRBJ2-1	many	15	TGTGCCAGCAGTTTAAGGAGGGCCACGGACAATGAGCAGTTCTTC	CASSLRRATDNEQFF
TRBV18	-	TRBJ2-3	many	15	TGTGCCAGCTCACCACCGGAACTCACGACAGATACGCAGTATTTT	CASSPPELTTDTQYF
TRBV6-2/TRBV6-3	-	TRBJ2-7	many	11	TGTGCCATCCGGAGCCTGGGGGAGCAGTACTTC	CAIRSLGEQYF
TRBV12-3/TRBV12-4	TRBD1	TRBJ2-7	few	14	TGTGCCAGCAGGCGGACAGGGGAAGGCCCCGAGCAGTACTTC	CASRRTGEGPEQYF
TRBV5-1	-	TRBJ1-1	-	15	TGCGCCAGCAGCTTGGATCTGGGTATGAACACTGAAGCTTTCTTT	CASSLDLGMNTEAFF
TRBV7-8	TRBD1	TRBJ1-2	-	15	TGTGCCAGCAGCACCGGACAGGGGGCGCTTGGAGGCTACACCTTC	CASSTGQGALGGYTF
TRBV4-3	TRBD1	TRBJ2-1	-	14	TGCGCCAGCAGCCAGGGGACAGGGGGCGATGAGCAGTTCTTC	CASSQGTGGDEQFF
TRBV10-3	-	TRBJ2-5	-	16	TGTGCCATCAGTGAGGGGGCGGGCCCCTCCCCAGAGACCCAGTACTTC	CAISEGAGPSPETQYF
TRBV9	TRBD1	TRBJ1-5	once	14	TGTGCCAGCAGCGACCGGGACAGTGGGCAGCCCCAGCATTTT	CASSDRDSGQPQHF
TRBV28	-	TRBJ1-3	few	15	TGTGCCAGCAGACCCACAGGGATCGCTGGAAACACCATATATTTT	CASRPTGIAGNTIYF
TRBV7-3	TRBD1	TRBJ2-3	-	15	TGTGCCAGCAGCTCGCGGACAGGGAGCACAGATACGCAGTATTTT	CASSSRTGSTDTQYF
TRBV7-2	-	TRBJ1-5	-	14	TGTGTTAGCAGCTACGGGGACAATGATCAGCCCCAGCATTTT	CVSSYGDNDQPQHF
TRBV7-9	-	TRBJ2-5	many	16	TGTGCCAGCAGCTTAGAAAGGGACACATTTGGGGAGACCCAGTACTTC	CASSLERDTFGETQYF
TRBV7-9	-	TRBJ2-1	many	15	TGTGCCAGCATCAAAGGGGGGGCGGGGTTTGATGAGCAGTTCTTC	CASIKGGAGFDEQFF
TRBV18	-	TRBJ2-5	many	11	TGTGCCAGCTCACGCCAAGAGACCCAGTACTTC	CASSRQETQYF
TRBV11-3	TRBD2	TRBJ2-7	-	16	TGTGCCAGCAGCTTAGCCGGGACTAGCCCTTTCTACGAGCAGTACTTC	CASSLAGTSPFYEQYF
TRBV7-4	-	TRBJ2-5	-	14	TGTGCCAGCAGCCTGTTTCCGTGCCAAGAGACCCAGTACTTC	CASSLFPCQETQYF
TRBV6-1	-	TRBJ2-1	many	12	TGTGCCAGCAGTCCACAAGGCAATGAGCAGTTCTTC	CASSPQGNEQFF
TRBV7-9	-	TRBJ2-1	many	16	TGTGCCAGCAGCTTAGGGGGGCAGGGGTACTACAATGAGCAGTTCTTC	CASSLGGQGYYNEQFF